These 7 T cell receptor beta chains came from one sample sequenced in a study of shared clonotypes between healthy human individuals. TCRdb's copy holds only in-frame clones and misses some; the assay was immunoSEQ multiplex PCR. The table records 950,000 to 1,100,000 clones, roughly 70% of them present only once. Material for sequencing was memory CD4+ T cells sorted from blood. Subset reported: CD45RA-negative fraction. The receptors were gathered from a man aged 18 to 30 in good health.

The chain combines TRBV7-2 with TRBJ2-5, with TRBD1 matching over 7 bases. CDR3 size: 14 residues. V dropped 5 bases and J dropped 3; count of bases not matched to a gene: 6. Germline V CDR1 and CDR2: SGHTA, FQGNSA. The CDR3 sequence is CASSKGGQKETQYF. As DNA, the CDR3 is TGTGCCAGCAGCAAAGGGGGACAGAAAGAGACCCAGTACTTC.

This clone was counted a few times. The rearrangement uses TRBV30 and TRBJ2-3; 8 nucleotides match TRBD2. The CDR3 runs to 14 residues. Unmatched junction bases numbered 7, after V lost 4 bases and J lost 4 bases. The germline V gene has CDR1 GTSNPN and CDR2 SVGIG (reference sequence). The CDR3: CAWTGGGWADTQYF. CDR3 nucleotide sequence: TGTGCCTGGACCGGGGGGGGTTGGGCAGATACGCAGTATTTT.

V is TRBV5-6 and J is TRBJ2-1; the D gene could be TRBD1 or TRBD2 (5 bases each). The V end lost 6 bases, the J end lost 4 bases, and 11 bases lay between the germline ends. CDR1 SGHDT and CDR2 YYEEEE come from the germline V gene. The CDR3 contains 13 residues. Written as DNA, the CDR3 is TGTGCCAGCACCCTGGGGGTGTACAATGAGCAGTTCTTC. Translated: CASTLGVYNEQFF.

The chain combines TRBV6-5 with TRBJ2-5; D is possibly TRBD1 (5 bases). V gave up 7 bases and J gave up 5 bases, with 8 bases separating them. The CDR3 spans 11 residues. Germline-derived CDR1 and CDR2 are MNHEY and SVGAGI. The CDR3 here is CASKQAETQYF. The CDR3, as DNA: TGTGCCAGCAAACAGGCTGAGACCCAGTACTTC.

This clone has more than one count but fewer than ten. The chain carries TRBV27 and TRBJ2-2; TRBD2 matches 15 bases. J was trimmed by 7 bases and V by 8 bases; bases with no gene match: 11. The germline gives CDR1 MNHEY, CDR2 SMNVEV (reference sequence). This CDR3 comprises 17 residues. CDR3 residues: CASGRTSGRASVGELFF. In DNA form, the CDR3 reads TGTGCCAGCGGGCGGACTAGCGGGAGGGCGTCGGTCGGGGAGCTGTTTTTT.

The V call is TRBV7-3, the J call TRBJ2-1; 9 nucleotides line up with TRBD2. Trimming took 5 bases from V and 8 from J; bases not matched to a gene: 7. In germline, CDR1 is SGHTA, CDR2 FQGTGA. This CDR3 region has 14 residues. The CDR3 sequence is CASSPLAGAHEQFF. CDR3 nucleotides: TGTGCCAGCAGCCCCTTAGCGGGGGCGCATGAGCAGTTCTTC.

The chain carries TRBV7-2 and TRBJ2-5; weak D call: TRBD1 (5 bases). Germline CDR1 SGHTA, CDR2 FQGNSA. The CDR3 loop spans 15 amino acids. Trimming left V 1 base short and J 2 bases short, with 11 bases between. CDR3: CASSLDRQPQETQYF. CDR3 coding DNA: TGTGCCAGCAGCTTAGACAGGCAACCTCAAGAGACCCAGTACTTC. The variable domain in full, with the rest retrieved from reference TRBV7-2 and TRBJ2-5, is GAGVSQSPSNKVTEKGKDVELRCDPISGHTALYWYRQSLGQGLEFLIYFQGNSAPDKSGLPSDRFSAERTGGSVSTLTIQRTQQEDSAVYLCASSLDRQPQETQYFGPGTRLLVL.